Below, 15 T cell receptor beta chains from the same sample are listed, as sequenced in a study of cytomegalovirus exposure and HLA in healthy donors. The primer mix had 60 Vbeta and 13 Jbeta primers. Sequencing used immunoSEQ multiplex PCR; TCRdb keeps in-frame clones, though not all of them. The table records about 150,000 clones, roughly 70% of them present only once. Input material: PBMCs. These receptors all come from a woman between 55 and 75 years old in good health and CMV-seropositive.

The V gene is TRBV6-1, the J gene TRBJ2-7, with 11 bases matching TRBD2. J was trimmed by 6 bases and V by 2 bases; bases with no gene match: 6. The CDR3 loop spans 15 amino acids. Per the germline V gene, CDR1 is MNHNS and CDR2 is SASEGT. CDR3 nucleotides: TGTGCCAGCAGTGAAAGGGCTAGCGGGAGGCCCGAGCAGTACTTC. Translation: CASSERASGRPEQYF.

This clone was picked up a small number of times. The chain joins TRBV5-7 to TRBJ1-5, with TRBD1 as a possible D gene (6 bases). TRBV5-7 is an ORF for which the function is uncertain. Trimming took 0 bases from V and 3 from J, leaving 16 bases between them. There are 17 residues in the CDR3. Here the CDR3 DNA reads TGTGCCAGCAGCTTGGCAGGGGTCTCTTTTCCCAATCAGCCCCAGCATTTT. Its translation: CASSLAGVSFPNQPQHF.

This clone was counted between two and nine times. This chain uses TRBV6-1 with TRBJ1-2; TRBD1 aligns across 7 bases. Germline CDR1 is MNHNS and CDR2 is SASEGT. The CDR3 covers 13 residues. V gave up 5 bases and J gave up 8 bases; unmatched junction bases: 8. The CDR3 reads CASSREGAEGYTF. CDR3 nucleotides: TGTGCCAGCAGTCGGGAGGGGGCGGAGGGCTACACCTTC.

The chain employs TRBV5-8 and TRBJ1-5; TRBD1 is a possible D gene (5 bases). V was cut by 6 bases and J by 0 bases, with 13 bases left in between. This CDR3 is 15 amino acids long. CDR1 is SGHTS, CDR2 YDEGEE, per germline. CDR3 DNA sequence: TGTGCCAGCACCCGGGGGGGGGTTAGCAATCAGCCCCAGCATTTT. Protein product: CASTRGGVSNQPQHF.

The V gene is TRBV5-6, the J gene TRBJ2-7; D uncertain. Germline-derived CDR1 and CDR2 are SGHDT and YYEEEE. The CDR3 has 13 residues. V dropped 0 bases and J dropped 2 bases, with 6 bases sitting between them. The CDR3: CASSLDNPYEQYF. The DNA of the CDR3 is TGTGCCAGCAGCTTGGACAACCCCTACGAGCAGTACTTC.

This clone came up a few times. The gene calls are TRBV14 and TRBJ2-5; D might be TRBD2 (5 bases). Germline CDR1 and CDR2: SGHDN and FVKESK. The CDR3 has 16 residues. V was clipped by 3 bases and J by 5 bases, with 19 bases between them. The CDR3 protein is CASSQEAAAAAETQYF. Written as DNA, the CDR3 is TGTGCCAGCAGCCAGGAGGCGGCGGCAGCGGCCGAGACCCAGTACTTC.

Only one count was recorded for this clone. The rearrangement joins TRBV5-4 to TRBJ2-1, with TRBD2 identical over 12 bases. The V gene's germline CDR1 is SGHNT and CDR2 YYREEE (reference sequence). This CDR3 is 19 amino acids long. With V trimmed by 0 bases and J by 2 bases, 9 bases remained unmatched. CDR3 DNA: TGTGCCAGCAGCTTGGGGTTACTAGCGGGAGGAACCCCCTACAATGAGCAGTTCTTC. This encodes CASSLGLLAGGTPYNEQFF.

This chain connects TRBV19 to TRBJ1-1; 11 bases map to TRBD1. This CDR3 region has 14 residues. CDR1 LNHDA and CDR2 SQIVND come from the germline V gene (reference sequence). V trimming: 6 bases; J trimming: 5 bases; junction bases outside the gene matches: 5. The DNA of the CDR3 is TGTGCCAGTAGGGTCCGGGACAGGGGGACTGAAGCTTTCTTT. This encodes CASRVRDRGTEAFF.

The chain uses TRBV28 and TRBJ1-5; D might be TRBD1 (5 bases). CDR3 length: 13 residues. Germline V CDR1 and CDR2: MDHEN, SYDVKM. Trimming cost V 8 bases and J 6 bases, with 14 bases left between them. CDR3 residues: CASGGEGPQPQHF. For the CDR3, the DNA is TGTGCCAGCGGGGGGGAGGGACCTCAGCCCCAGCATTTT.

The chain recombines TRBV5-6 with TRBJ1-3; D gene uncertain. V lost 2 bases and J 0 bases, leaving 9 bases between the germline ends. This CDR3 is built from 15 residues. Germline CDR1 and CDR2: SGHDT and YYEEEE. CDR3: CASSFLLTSGNTIYF. The CDR3 DNA reads TGTGCCAGCAGCTTTCTACTAACCTCTGGAAACACCATATATTTT.

The V and J genes are TRBV14 and TRBJ2-1; possible D gene TRBD1, 6 bases. There are 13 residues in the CDR3. Deletions cut 6 bases from V and 10 bases from J, with 16 bases between. The V gene's germline CDR1 is SGHDN and CDR2 FVKESK. The CDR3, as DNA: TGTGCCAGCAGGGGGGCGAATACGGCCGAGCAGTTCTTC. This translates into CASRGANTAEQFF. Full variable domain (rest looked up from reference TRBV14 and TRBJ2-1): EAGVTQFPSHSVIEKGQTVTLRCDPISGHDNLYWYRRVMGKEIKFLLHFVKESKQDESGMPNNRFLAERTGGTYSTLKVQPAELEDSGVYFCASRGANTAEQFFGPGTRLTVL.

The chain couples TRBV6-1 to TRBJ2-7; 11 bases match TRBD1. The V and J ends lost 6 bases and 3 bases, in that order; junction bases with no gene match: 4. Germline CDR1 reads MNHNS; CDR2 reads SASEGT. The CDR3 is 14 amino acids. CDR3 loop: CASRWTGGNYEQYF. The CDR3 region has the DNA TGTGCCAGCAGGTGGACAGGGGGCAACTACGAGCAGTACTTC.

V gene TRBV7-2 combines with J gene TRBJ2-5, with 7 bases matching TRBD2. In germline, CDR1 is SGHTA, CDR2 FQGNSA. This CDR3 has 15 amino acids. V trimming: 3 bases; J trimming: 4 bases; junction bases outside the gene matches: 8. Here the CDR3 reads CASSFGLVLGETQYF. Here the CDR3 DNA reads TGTGCCAGCAGCTTCGGACTAGTGTTGGGAGAGACCCAGTACTTC.

This chain uses TRBV28 with TRBJ1-2, with D maybe TRBD1 (6 bases). Germline V gene sequence: CDR1 MDHEN, CDR2 SYDVKM. The CDR3 is made up of 14 amino acids. V was clipped by 4 bases and J by 5 bases, with 14 bases between them. CDR3: CASSSFAGVYGYTF. The CDR3 bases are TGTGCCAGCAGTTCCTTTGCAGGGGTTTATGGCTACACCTTC.

V is TRBV6-6 and J is TRBJ1-2; no clear D. CDR1 is MNHNY and CDR2 is SVGAGI in the germline V gene (reference sequence). CDR3 length: 11 amino acids. V lost 7 bases and J 2 bases, leaving 5 bases between the germline ends. CDR3 sequence (DNA): TGTGCCAGCACGCGAAACTATGGCTACACCTTC. Its protein product is CASTRNYGYTF.